One TCR beta chain is described in this entry. In the source study's methods: Reference gene primer amplification gave nucleated cell count estimates. Only in-frame clones appear in the TCRdb table, and some are missing; sequencing was by immunoSEQ multiplex PCR. For V, J and clone size, that table is used; D and trimming come from the DNA. The sample has about 46,000 clones, roughly 87% seen once; the top ten hold 7% to 8.5%. The sample comes from a study of blood T cell repertoires in COVID-19. On the study more broadly: The analysed material was cDNA or gDNA that came from T cells, B-cell-depleted T cells, or PBMCs.

The trim removed 3 bases at V and 3 bases at J, leaving 9 bases unmatched. Germline V lookup: CDR1 KGHDR, CDR2 SFDVKD. This CDR3 comprises 17 residues. The sequencing sample was made of peripheral blood. This clonotype was sampled from a man aged 55 to 69 with active COVID-19. The chain employs TRBV24-1 and TRBJ2-2, with 7 bases lining up with TRBD1. CDR3 amino acids: CATSDTEQGRYTGELFF. The CDR3 DNA sequence: TGTGCCACCAGTGATACGGAACAGGGGCGTTACACCGGGGAGCTGTTTTTT.